The 10 T cell receptor beta chains reported below all come from one sample, sequenced in a study of blood T cell repertoires in COVID-19. The method was immunoSEQ multiplex PCR; TCRdb's version includes in-frame clones alone and lacks a portion of them. The sample lists 150,000 to 200,000 clones, around 83% occurring once. Specimen: peripheral blood. The source of these receptors is a woman in her 70s with COVID-19, enrolled during active disease.

The gene calls are TRBV7-2 and TRBJ2-2, with D perhaps matching TRBD2 (6 bases). This CDR3 contains 16 residues. Germline V lookup: CDR1 SGHTA, CDR2 FQGNSA. The V and J ends lost 2 bases and 2 bases respectively, with 12 bases between them. DNA for the CDR3: TGTGCCAGCAGCTTAATTCGCGGGATAAACACCGGGGAGCTGTTTTTT. This encodes CASSLIRGINTGELFF.

V usage is TRBV24-1 and J usage is TRBJ2-7, with 8 bases matching TRBD2. The CDR3 contains 15 residues. Trimming at V came to 4 bases and at J to 0 bases, leaving 4 bases not matched to a gene. Per germline, CDR1 KGHDR and CDR2 SFDVKD. The CDR3 nucleotides are TGTGCCACCAGTGACCCGGGGGGGAGCTCCTACGAGCAGTACTTC. It translates to CATSDPGGSSYEQYF.

The V call is TRBV29-1, the J call TRBJ1-4; D is uncertain. The CDR3 sequence is 12 residues long. Germline V CDR1 and CDR2: SQVTM, ANQGSEA. V gave up 5 bases and J gave up 7 bases, with 11 bases separating them. This CDR3 is CSVKQSSEKLFF. CDR3 nucleotides: TGCAGCGTTAAACAGTCGAGTGAAAAACTGTTTTTT.

The rearrangement uses TRBV3-1 (or the pseudogene TRBV3-2) and TRBJ1-1, with TRBD1 as a possible D gene (6 bases). Germline V gives CDR1 LGHDT, CDR2 YNNKEL (reference sequence). This CDR3 contains 15 residues. Trimming took off 4 bases at V and 10 bases at J, with 22 bases between the two ends. CDR3 region: CASSPERGSGGRAFF. In DNA, the CDR3 is TGTGCCAGCAGCCCCGAACGAGGATCGGGGGGGCGAGCTTTCTTT.

In this sample, this clone turned up once. The gene calls are TRBV2 and TRBJ1-5; 8 bases map to TRBD1. V was clipped by 3 bases and J by 0 bases; unmatched bases: 7. Germline CDR1 reads SNHLY; CDR2 reads FYNNEI. The CDR3 runs to 17 residues. In DNA, the CDR3 is TGTGCCAGCAGTGAGCGGACAGGGCGTGGTAGCAATCAGCCCCAGCATTTT. It specifies CASSERTGRGSNQPQHF.

V usage is TRBV25-1 and J usage is TRBJ1-2; maybe TRBD1 (5 bases). V was pared by 1 base and J by 7 bases, with 22 bases between. Germline-derived CDR1 and CDR2 are MGHDK and SYGVNS. The CDR3 totals 17 residues. CDR3 sequence: CASSESPRNGGRVGYTF. The CDR3 DNA follows: TGTGCCAGCAGTGAATCCCCGCGGAACGGGGGTAGGGTTGGCTACACCTTC.

V is TRBV24-1 and J is TRBJ1-2, with D perhaps TRBD1 (5 bases). Trimming stripped 3 bases from V and 4 bases from J, with 8 bases between. The CDR3 consists of 13 residues. Germline CDR1 reads KGHDR; CDR2 reads SFDVKD. The CDR3 nucleotides are TGTGCCACCAGTGATGAAAGGGGCTATGGCTACACCTTC. This gives the protein CATSDERGYGYTF.

This clone has more than one count but fewer than ten. The chain has TRBV7-8 and TRBJ2-7; a possible D gene is TRBD2 (5 bases). The V gene lost 5 bases and the J gene lost 7 bases, with 27 bases spanning the gap. Germline V CDR1 and CDR2: SGHVS, FQNEAQ. There are 17 residues in the CDR3. The CDR3 bases are TGTGCCAGCAGCCCTCCCTTAAGGCTATCATTCCCGGGGGAGCAGTACTTC. Amino acids: CASSPPLRLSFPGEQYF.

Worth noting for this clone: This same CDR3 is encoded by further DNA sequences in the sample. J is TRBJ1-5 and V is TRBV2; 8 bases agree with TRBD1. The CDR3 is made up of 15 amino acids. CDR1 is SNHLY, CDR2 FYNNEI, per germline. J gave up 4 bases and V 6 bases, and 8 bases lay outside the gene matches. CDR3 bases: TGTGCCAGCAGCAGAGACAGGGGACAGAATCAGCCCCAGCATTTT. The encoded protein is CASSRDRGQNQPQHF.

The chain links TRBV9 to TRBJ2-3, with unresolved D. Looked up from germline, CDR1 is SGDLS and CDR2 is YYNGEE. V lost 0 bases and J lost 1, with 9 bases in between. This CDR3 spans 15 amino acids. CDR3 coding DNA: TGTGCCAGCAGCGTAGCTCCCCTCCGCACAGATACGCAGTATTTT. Translated: CASSVAPLRTDTQYF.